In its sample, the clone carrying this T cell receptor (beta chain) was seen a few times. Using unique molecular identifiers, the investigators prepared the TCRbeta library. TCRdb re-called the PCR reads with MiXCR, one entry per CDR3 protein. The repertoire has over 550,000 distinct CDR3 sequences, about 10% of them found once; the top ten carry less than 5%. V trimming: 6 bases; J trimming: 3 bases; junction bases outside the gene matches: 8. The V gene's germline CDR1 is LGHNA and CDR2 YNFKEQ. This CDR3 is built from 15 residues. The data derive from a study of T-cell reconstitution after alpha-beta-depleted transplantation in children.

The sequencing used PBMCs from the stem cell graft donor, collected from the stem cell graft. The origin of this receptor is a human donor who donated a stem cell graft to a child with acute myeloid leukemia. The chain joins TRBV4-2 to TRBJ2-1, with 7 nucleotides matching TRBD2. CDR3 amino acids: CASRSGTTNYNEQFF. The CDR3 region has the DNA TGTGCCAGCAGGTCCGGGACTACCAACTACAATGAGCAGTTCTTC.